This T cell receptor beta chain was sequenced in a study of cytomegalovirus exposure and HLA in healthy donors (dated by TCRdb to 2017 to 2019). About the investigation overall: According to an earlier analysis of 450 to 650 of the donors, some 180 million T cells yielded roughly 110 million unique TCR beta sequences and approximately 300 Gb of sequence data. A handful of DR-DQ haplotypes were handled as single units for association and clustering because linkage in the cohort was strong. The study used immunosequencing to profile the T cell repertoires of under 700 subjects and linked those repertoires to cytomegalovirus serostatus. Across some 400 genotyped donors of the cohort, an average of roughly 200,000 unique TCR beta nucleotide sequences per donor were sequenced, and roughly 20% of those sequences were non-productive. The study combined high-throughput TCR immunosequencing, statistical association of individual TCRs with disease status, and machine learning to predict cytomegalovirus infection status. The number of donors typed differed by locus, with roughly 629-640 for A, B, C, DRB1 and DQB1, more than 500 for DQA1, 600 to 610 for DPA1, and roughly 450 for DPB1. In an earlier analysis of roughly 600 of the donors, high-throughput TCR beta sequencing was used to judge whether each TCR beta V gene segment behaved as functional or pseudogenic. Donor age, sex, ethnicity and CMV serostatus were collected together with the repertoire data. HLA typing covered class I and class II loci at four-digit resolution. To study patterns of TCR occurrence, a later analysis re-analyzed previously published TCR beta repertoires from around 700 donors and added high-resolution HLA genotyping. Of the 398 genotyped donors, roughly 80% fell in the genetic ancestry cluster associated with self-reported Caucasian donors. Every repertoire in the discovery cohort had been generated on one and the same sequencing platform. The aim of the study was to test whether cataloging public T cell receptors could identify signatures of past pathogen exposure. An early release covering around 630 HLA-typed donors comprised about 300 gigabases of sequencing data and around 80 million unique TCR sequences. Along with the approximately 620-subject first cohort, a separate validation cohort of over a hundred different subjects was used. The later analysis used no new phenotypic data to find candidate immune exposures, relying instead on TCR beta sequences and their occurrence across donors. Genome-wide SNP genotypes for about 65% of the roughly 670 donors were used in a later genetic analysis, which treated that subset as a discovery cohort.

The paper as a whole reports these results and caveats: A cluster of highly shared sequence variants was judged likely to represent a technical artifact of the sequencing pipeline. Across donors, most TCR sequences were observed very rarely, whereas some public TCRs were present in many individuals. In a later analysis, TCR association rates were found to vary across HLA loci, with the most associated TCRs seen for DRB1 alleles and the fewest for HLA-C alleles. It was suggested by the authors that the approach could potentially be generalized to other disease states and immunological phenotypes. The 87-base-pair reads could not distinguish some IMGT-functional V segments, including TRBV6-2 and TRBV6-3, so those segments were excluded. In vitro tests confirmed that three of the cytomegalovirus-associated TCR beta chains recognize cytomegalovirus antigens. A later analysis found that HLA-associated TCR beta chains were more clonally expanded and had lower generation probabilities than equally common non-associated chains. A later analysis found that most CMV-associated TCR beta chains appeared HLA-restricted, with HLA associations seemingly driven largely by CMV exposure. Compared with the 666-donor mean, donors in an Asian-associated ancestry cluster had fewer N-insertions in productive TCRs, according to a later genetic analysis. In a later analysis, some 17,000 TCR beta sequences were associated with specific HLA alleles at a false discovery rate of 0.05. Sequencing depth was assumed to be roughly uniform across donors in the presence/absence analyses, though that assumption may not hold. Immune exposure information for the cohort was limited to CMV serostatus. In an earlier analysis of 500 to 650 of the donors, most TCR beta V segments appeared in productive rearrangements about 90% or about 30% of the time, broadly matching IMGT annotations. A further reported finding was that TCR beta sequences accurately predicted the HLA-A and HLA-B alleles for most subjects in the first cohort. Fewer than 20 rarely observed V segments, including chromosome 9 orphons, were excluded from the earlier analysis of about 610 of the donors because counts were too low. V-gene and J-gene trimming of TCR beta chains was associated with a missense DCLRE1C variant in a later genetic analysis, and the association was replicated in an independent cohort. According to a later analysis, parvovirus B19, influenza, CMV and Epstein-Barr virus appeared linked to several top co-occurrence clusters. In the study, some 180 TCR beta chains were listed as associated with cytomegalovirus. Assigning TCR associations to individual alleles was difficult when HLA alleles, especially DR and DQ, strongly co-occurred. Because HLA typing was missing for some donors at each locus, association tests included only the typed subset. Linkage disequilibrium might explain the correlated functional status among segregating V segments, but an unknown experimental factor could not be excluded. Only TCR beta chains were sequenced in this cohort, and the absence of alpha or paired-chain data limited detectable features. In both the original and validation cohorts, the classifier was reported to diagnose cytomegalovirus status with high specificity and sensitivity.

The CDR3 spans 15 residues, from the cysteine through the phenylalanine. Left in the record is the CDR3 DNA by itself, 45 bases read in frame from the first base. CDR1 and CDR2, per the germline V gene, are SGHRS and YFSETQ. Relative to germline, V is 0 bases shorter and J is 4 bases shorter, with 13 bases between their ends. Libraries came from the immunoSEQ multiplex PCR assay. For the multiplex PCR, a mixture combining 60 forward primers for TCR Vbeta segments and 13 reverse primers for TCR Jbeta segments was used. Amplification of the CDR3 region of rearranged TCR beta genes was performed with a multiplex PCR assay on genomic DNA. Amplified TCR beta libraries were sequenced as 87-base-pair reads on the Illumina HiSeq System. In the paper's pipeline: A later analysis tallied tens of millions of unique TCR beta chains across the 666 repertoires, and some 10 million of those chains were shared by two or more donors. Raw reads were error-corrected and collapsed into unique sequences by a nearest-neighbor algorithm in which closely related sequences were merged to remove PCR and sequencing errors. V, D and J gene segments were assigned by aligning CDR3 sequences to IMGT reference sequences. For a sequence to be retained, at least a six-nucleotide match to both a V gene segment and a J gene segment was required. A rearrangement counted as productive if the CDR3 had no stop codons and remained in frame with V and J, and every other rearrangement counted as non-productive. Following IMGT convention, CDR3 was defined as the stretch from the second conserved V-encoded cysteine to the conserved J-encoded phenylalanine. Sequences without an unambiguous match to a single V gene segment were excluded from the earlier analysis of approximately 600 of the donors. An earlier analysis of fewer than 650 of the donors classified V segments as functional when productive rearrangements were above 56.7% and as segregating when the standard deviation between donors was above 5%. A statistical classification framework was built to diagnose cytomegalovirus status from the catalog of TCR beta chain sequences. A later analysis assigned V and J genes by comparing TCR nucleotide sequences with IMGT/GENE-DB human TR gene sequences. In a later analysis, CDR3 sequences and most-parsimonious VDJ recombination scenarios were assigned using the TCRdist pipeline. A later analysis defined each TCR beta chain by its CDR3 amino acid sequence plus V-gene family, and excluded reads lacking a unique V-gene family. In a later analysis, nearly 600 highly shared, low-generation-probability nucleotide sequences were removed to address suspected cross-contamination and a sequencing artifact. A later analysis calculated a clonal expansion index for each public chain from normalized within-repertoire ranks of inferred template counts. A later analysis computed generation probabilities with a VDJ recombination model fitted to out-of-frame rearrangements, and checked the results against IGoR. In a later analysis, TCR-TCR, TCR-HLA and TCR-CMV co-occurrence was scored with hypergeometric tests, and a repertoire-size bias correction was applied to TCR pairs. To estimate false discovery rates, a later analysis permuted the HLA or CMV assignments 20 times. In a later analysis, co-occurring TCRs were grouped using DBSCAN, and TCRdist sequence similarity was added for clustering within HLA-allele-positive subsets. Repertoires with fewer than 30,000 or more than 120,000 public chains were left out of co-occurrence clustering, as were five repertoires with anomalous nucleotide sharing. TCRdb carries this immuneACCESS record with in-frame sequences only. Its versions omit some clonotypes, under half of them owing to an unresolved V gene in the studies checked, with the rest unexplained. V and J calls and clone size are as listed in that table; D and trimming were resolved from the DNA. This sample gives about 180,000 clones in total; about 73% of them show up just once. The ten top clones hold about 13% of the sample.

The cohort was made up of approximately 670 healthy bone marrow donors. All cohort members were sampled while nominally healthy, although unrecorded immune exposures were likely present. The donor was CMV seropositive and was included in the group of 270 or so seropositive cohort members. Each donor provided a peripheral blood sample, and peripheral blood mononuclear cells were used for TCR beta sequencing. Genomic DNA was extracted from the blood cell samples with the Qiagen DNeasy Blood Extraction Kit. As concerns this clone: What antigen it recognizes has not been identified. There are no base qualities to consult, and no much larger clone falls within one base.

The TCR was taken from a woman between 45 and 60 years old in good health and CMV-seropositive. This sequence uses TRBV5-1 and TRBJ1-2; possibly the D gene is TRBD1, per 6 matching bases. Specimen: PBMCs. The DNA sequence reads TGCGCCAGCAGCTTGGCCGACAGGAGACTCTATGGCTACACCTTC. The resulting protein is CASSLADRRLYGYTF.